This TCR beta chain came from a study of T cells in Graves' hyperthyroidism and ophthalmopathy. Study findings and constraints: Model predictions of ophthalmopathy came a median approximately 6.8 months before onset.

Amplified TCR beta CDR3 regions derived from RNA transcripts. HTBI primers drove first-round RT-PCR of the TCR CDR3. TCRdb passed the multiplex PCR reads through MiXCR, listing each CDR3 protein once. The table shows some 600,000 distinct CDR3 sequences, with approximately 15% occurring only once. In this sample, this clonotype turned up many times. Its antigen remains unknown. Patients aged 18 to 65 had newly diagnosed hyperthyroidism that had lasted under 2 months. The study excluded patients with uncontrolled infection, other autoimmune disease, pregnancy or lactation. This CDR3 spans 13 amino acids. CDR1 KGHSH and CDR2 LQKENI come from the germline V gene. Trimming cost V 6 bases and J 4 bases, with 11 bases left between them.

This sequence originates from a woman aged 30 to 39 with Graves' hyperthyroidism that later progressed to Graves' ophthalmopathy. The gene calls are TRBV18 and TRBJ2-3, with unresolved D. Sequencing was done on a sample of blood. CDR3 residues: CASSYSEADTQYF. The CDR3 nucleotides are TGTGCCAGCTCGTATTCCGAGGCAGATACGCAGTATTTT.